The 21 T cell receptor beta chains presented below share a single source sample, sequenced in a study of shared clonotypes between healthy human individuals. Profiling relied on immunoSEQ multiplex PCR, and the TCRdb table lists in-frame clones only, not all of them. This table has about 1 million clones, around 74% appearing once. The sample comprised memory CD4+ T cells sorted from blood. Subset in this sample: CD45RA-negative fraction. These TCRs come from a man younger than 35 in good health.

The V and J genes are TRBV6-5 and TRBJ2-1, with 9 bases identical to TRBD2. The CDR3 is made up of 14 amino acids. Trimming at V came to 6 bases and at J to 0 bases, leaving 0 bases not matched to a gene. In germline, CDR1 is MNHEY, CDR2 SVGAGI. The CDR3 spells CASRREGSYNEQFF. In DNA form, the CDR3 reads TGTGCCAGCAGGCGGGAGGGCTCCTACAATGAGCAGTTCTTC.

V is TRBV6-5 and J is TRBJ2-2; tentative D call: TRBD2 (7 bases). Trimming removed 5 bases from V and 7 bases from J, with 14 bases in between. The CDR3 length is 14 residues. Per germline, CDR1 MNHEY and CDR2 SVGAGI. The CDR3 loop reads CASSPTGTIGELFF. CDR3 nucleotides: TGTGCCAGCAGTCCAACAGGGACTATCGGGGAGCTGTTTTTT.

In this sample, this clone turned up once. This rearrangement joins TRBV2 to TRBJ2-7; the D is unclear. CDR1 is SNHLY and CDR2 is FYNNEI in the germline V gene. V lost 6 bases and J 0 bases, leaving 15 bases between the germline ends. This CDR3 is 15 amino acids long. The CDR3 is CASSADWGVSYEQYF. CDR3 nucleotides: TGTGCCAGCAGCGCCGACTGGGGTGTCTCCTACGAGCAGTACTTC.

This clone was observed a few times. The gene calls are TRBV18 and TRBJ2-1, with TRBD1 identical over 7 bases. The junction had 7 bases not matched to a gene; V was cut back by 5 bases and J by 6 bases. This CDR3 is 14 amino acids long. Germline CDR1 KGHSH, CDR2 LQKENI. For the CDR3, the DNA is TGTGCCAGCTCAAAGTCAGGGGGTTCCAATGAGCAGTTCTTC. It yields the protein CASSKSGGSNEQFF.

The gene calls are TRBV14 and TRBJ2-3, with 7 bases that match TRBD1. V dropped 0 bases and J dropped 2; count of bases not matched to a gene: 5. There are 16 residues in the CDR3. Per the germline V gene, CDR1 is SGHDN and CDR2 is FVKESK. CDR3 DNA sequence: TGTGCCAGCAGCCAAGACAGGGGGTATCCCACAGATACGCAGTATTTT. Protein sequence: CASSQDRGYPTDTQYF.

The chain is built from TRBV9 and TRBJ1-2; 7 bases match TRBD1. The J segment lost 7 bases and the V segment lost 3 bases, leaving 6 bases of the junction unmatched. The CDR3 is 13 residues long. Germline V CDR1 and CDR2: SGDLS, YYNGEE. CDR3 nucleotides: TGTGCCAGCAGCGCTGGACAGGTCGGTGGCTACACCTTC. It translates to CASSAGQVGGYTF.

The rearrangement uses TRBV7-8 and TRBJ1-6; 7 bases fit TRBD1. Germline V gene data show CDR1 as SGHVS and CDR2 as FQNEAQ. V gave up 4 bases and J gave up 6 bases; unmatched junction bases: 6. CDR3 length: 15 amino acids. CDR3 protein: CASSSRGQANSPLHF. The CDR3, as DNA: TGTGCCAGCAGCTCTAGGGGGCAGGCTAATTCACCCCTCCACTTT.

In the case of this clone: Other DNA sequences in this sample translate to the same CDR3. The V and J genes are TRBV19 and TRBJ1-1; TRBD1 is a possible D gene (6 bases). In germline, CDR1 is LNHDA, CDR2 SQIVND (reference sequence). V was clipped by 3 bases and J by 4 bases, with 9 bases between them. The CDR3 runs to 13 residues. CDR3 sequence (DNA): TGTGCCAGTAGTATTCTACAGGGCACTGAAGCTTTCTTT. As protein: CASSILQGTEAFF.

This clone has a single count. This chain connects TRBV7-9 to TRBJ2-7; D is perhaps TRBD1 or TRBD2 (5 bases each). This CDR3 is 16 amino acids long. CDR1 and CDR2 (germline): SEHNR, FQNEAQ (reference sequence). With 4 bases removed from V and 4 bases from J, the gap between germline ends came to 20 bases. CDR3 sequence reads: CASSSSGARALYEQYF. DNA for the CDR3: TGTGCCAGCAGCTCCTCCGGGGCTCGAGCCCTTTACGAGCAGTACTTC.

The genes are TRBV29-1 and TRBJ2-5; D ambiguous. Germline-derived CDR1 and CDR2 are SQVTM and ANQGSEA. V lost 4 bases and J lost 4, with 10 bases in between. There are 12 residues in the CDR3. The CDR3 spells CSVAKLGETQYF. CDR3 nucleotides: TGCAGCGTTGCGAAGTTAGGAGAGACCCAGTACTTC.

This chain connects TRBV6-1 to TRBJ2-3; 10 nucleotides line up with TRBD1. The CDR3 extends over 15 amino acids. The V gene end was trimmed by 6 bases and the J gene end by 3 bases; junction bases not matched to a gene: 6. Per the germline V gene, CDR1 is MNHNS and CDR2 is SASEGT. This chain's CDR3 is CASRFRGQGTDTQYF. The DNA of the CDR3 is TGTGCCAGCAGATTCAGGGGACAGGGGACAGATACGCAGTATTTT.

In its sample, this clone was seen a few times. The rearrangement links TRBV20-1 to TRBJ2-1; unclear D gene. The CDR3 is 11 residues long. Germline V gene data show CDR1 as DFQATT and CDR2 as SNEGSKA (reference sequence). V lost 3 bases, J lost 6 bases, and 6 bases lay in between. CDR3 nucleotides: TGCAGTGCTAGGCCGGTCAATGAGCAGTTCTTC. Its translation: CSARPVNEQFF.

The gene calls are TRBV7-2 and TRBJ2-3; 11 bases are shared with TRBD1. Looked up from germline, CDR1 is SGHTA and CDR2 is FQGNSA. The J segment lost 0 bases and the V segment lost 5 bases, leaving 4 bases of the junction unmatched. This CDR3 has 16 residues. The CDR3: CASSRDRGVSTDTQYF. The CDR3, as DNA: TGTGCCAGCAGCCGGGACAGGGGGGTCAGCACAGATACGCAGTATTTT.

The CDR3, as DNA: TGTGCCAGCAGTCCCGGACAGTGGGGGCCCCAGCATTTT. The encoded protein is CASSPGQWGPQHF. The chain has TRBV28 and TRBJ1-5; weak D call: TRBD1 (6 bases). Germline V gene data show CDR1 as MDHEN and CDR2 as SYDVKM. Between the trimmed V and J ends, which lost 5 bases and 9 bases, there was a span of 14 bases. This CDR3 is 13 amino acids long.

The chain couples TRBV19 to TRBJ1-1; D is perhaps TRBD1 (5 bases). The CDR3 runs to 13 residues. Germline V gene sequence: CDR1 LNHDA, CDR2 SQIVND (reference sequence). V was trimmed by 7 bases and J by 2 bases, leaving 11 bases between them. The CDR3 sequence is CASISTGNTEAFF. CDR3 nucleotide sequence: TGTGCCAGTATCTCAACAGGAAACACTGAAGCTTTCTTT.

Turning to this clone: The junction departs from germline at one end; a sequencing error may be responsible. The identical CDR3 is also encoded by other nucleotide sequences in the sample. This chain uses TRBV6-5 with TRBJ2-7; D may match TRBD1 or TRBD2 (6 bases each). CDR1 and CDR2 from the germline V gene are MNHEY and SVGAGI. The CDR3 spans 12 residues. CDR3 nucleotide sequence: TGTGCCAGCAGTGCACCGAGGGGGGAGCAGTACTTT. It is translated as CASSAPRGEQYF.

This clone turned up a few times. The chain couples TRBV19 to TRBJ2-5; 7 bases fit TRBD2. CDR3 length: 16 amino acids. Unmatched junction bases numbered 16, after V lost 7 bases and J lost 5 bases. Germline V gene data show CDR1 as LNHDA and CDR2 as SQIVND (reference sequence). CDR3 DNA: TGTGCCAGTACCTCAACGGGGACTAAAGCCGGCGAGACCCAGTACTTC. Residues: CASTSTGTKAGETQYF.

The chain joins TRBV25-1 to TRBJ2-1; D is unclear. The germline gives CDR1 MGHDK, CDR2 SYGVNS. CDR3 size: 14 residues. Trimming took 2 bases from V and 1 from J, leaving 6 bases between them. CDR3: CASSEEISYNEQFF. In DNA, the CDR3 is TGTGCCAGCAGTGAAGAGATTTCCTACAATGAGCAGTTCTTC.

This clone was detected a few times. This chain links TRBV5-4 with TRBJ2-5, with D hard to call. The length of the CDR3 is 14 residues. The germline CDR1 and CDR2 sequences are SGHNT and YYREEE (reference sequence). V lost 1 base to trimming and J lost 0 bases, with 7 bases between them. The CDR3 loop reads CASSLSSNQETQYF. CDR3 DNA sequence: TGTGCCAGCAGCTTGTCGAGTAACCAAGAGACCCAGTACTTC.

The chain couples TRBV5-8 to TRBJ2-5; tentative D call: TRBD1 (6 bases). Germline V gene lookup returns CDR1 SGHTS and CDR2 YDEGEE. This CDR3 has 14 amino acids. The V end lost 0 bases, the J end lost 4 bases, and 10 bases lay between the germline ends. CDR3 protein: CASSLGSGVETQYF. CDR3 sequence (DNA): TGTGCCAGCAGCTTGGGGTCAGGGGTAGAGACCCAGTACTTC.

CDR3 protein: CASSQEPPTGQETQYF. In nucleotides, the CDR3 is TGCGCCAGCAGCCAAGAACCCCCGACTGGCCAAGAGACCCAGTACTTC. The chain is built from TRBV4-1 and TRBJ2-5; no reliable D call. V was pared by 0 bases and J by 1 base, with 12 bases between. Germline V gene lookup returns CDR1 MGHRA and CDR2 YSYEKL. The CDR3 spans 16 residues.